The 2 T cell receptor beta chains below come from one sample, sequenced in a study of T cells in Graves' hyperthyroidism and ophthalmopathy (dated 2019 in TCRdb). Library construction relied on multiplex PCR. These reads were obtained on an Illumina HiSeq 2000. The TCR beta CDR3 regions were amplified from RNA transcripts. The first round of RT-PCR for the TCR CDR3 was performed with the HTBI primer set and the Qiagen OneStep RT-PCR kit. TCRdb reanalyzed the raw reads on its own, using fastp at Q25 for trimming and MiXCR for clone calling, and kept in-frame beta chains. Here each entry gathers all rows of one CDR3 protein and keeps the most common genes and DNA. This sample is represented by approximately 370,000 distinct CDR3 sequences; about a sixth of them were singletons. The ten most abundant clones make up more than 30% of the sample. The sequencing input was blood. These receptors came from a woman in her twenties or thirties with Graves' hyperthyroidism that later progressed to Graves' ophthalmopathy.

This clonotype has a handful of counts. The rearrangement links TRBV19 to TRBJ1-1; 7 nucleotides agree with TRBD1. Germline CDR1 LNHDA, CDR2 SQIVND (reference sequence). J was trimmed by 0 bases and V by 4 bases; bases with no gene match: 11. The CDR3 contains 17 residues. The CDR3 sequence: CASSTPRDRTMNTEAFF. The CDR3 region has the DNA TGTGCCAGTAGTACCCCGAGGGACAGAACGATGAACACTGAAGCTTTCTTT.

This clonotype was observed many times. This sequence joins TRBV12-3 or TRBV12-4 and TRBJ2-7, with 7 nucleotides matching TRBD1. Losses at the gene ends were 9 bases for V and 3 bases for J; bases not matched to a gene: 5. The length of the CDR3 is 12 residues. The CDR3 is CASVGQNYEQYF. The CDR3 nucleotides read TGTGCCAGTGTGGGACAGAACTACGAGCAGTACTTC.